These 24 T cell receptor beta chains came from one sample sequenced in a study of blood T cell repertoires in COVID-19. TCRdb keeps only in-frame clones here, not all; method: immunoSEQ multiplex PCR. The data hold under 300,000 clones, with approximately 82% observed a single time. Material: peripheral blood. The receptor set was obtained from a young man who had recovered from COVID-19.

The chain links TRBV20-1 to TRBJ2-5; 12 positions agree with TRBD2. The CDR3 totals 17 residues. Looked up from germline, CDR1 is DFQATT and CDR2 is SNEGSKA (reference sequence). The V segment lost 3 bases and the J segment 1 base; nucleotides outside the gene matches: 9. CDR3 DNA sequence: TGCAGTGCTAGTAACTTTTGGACTAGCGGGGCCCAAGAGACCCAGTACTTC. Its protein product is CSASNFWTSGAQETQYF.

The chain has TRBV5-1 and TRBJ2-5; 11 bases line up with TRBD2. Trimming removed 3 bases from V and 2 bases from J; junction bases left unmatched: 9. CDR1 SGHRS and CDR2 YFSETQ come from the germline V gene. The CDR3 covers 17 residues. CDR3 in amino acids: CASSSPLAGGGQETQYF. The CDR3, as DNA: TGCGCCAGCAGCTCCCCATTAGCGGGGGGGGGACAAGAGACCCAGTACTTC. Together with reference TRBV5-1 and TRBJ2-5, the CDR3 gives the full variable domain: KAGVTQTPRYLIKTRGQQVTLSCSPISGHRSVSWYQQTPGQGLQFLFEYFSETQRNKGNFPGRFSGRQFSNSRSEMNVSTLELGDSALYLCASSSPLAGGGQETQYFGPGTRLLVL.

This chain connects TRBV5-1 to TRBJ2-7, with D perhaps matching TRBD2 (6 bases). From germline, CDR1 is SGHRS and CDR2 YFSETQ. Trimming left V 3 bases short and J 2 bases short, with 21 bases between. The CDR3 has 17 residues. Written as DNA, the CDR3 is TGCGCCAGCAGCTCGAATCAACTAGCTCAACCCGCCTACGAGCAGTACTTC. This translates into CASSSNQLAQPAYEQYF.

V gene TRBV12-3 or TRBV12-4 combines with J gene TRBJ2-5; a weak D match, TRBD1 (5 bases). The V end lost 2 bases, the J end lost 5 bases, and 9 bases lay between the germline ends. The CDR3 sequence is 13 residues long. The CDR3 DNA reads TGTGCCAGCAGTTTACGAAGGGGTGAGACCCAGTACTTC. Its translation is CASSLRRGETQYF.

This rearrangement joins TRBV10-2 to TRBJ2-4; tentatively, D is TRBD1 (6 bases). The CDR3 contains 14 residues. CDR1 and CDR2 (germline): WSHSY, SAAADI. V lost 6 bases and J 0 bases, leaving 9 bases between the germline ends. CDR3 protein: CASRDRLAKNIQYF. The CDR3 DNA reads TGCGCCAGCAGGGACAGACTAGCCAAAAACATTCAGTACTTC.

The chain links TRBV15 to TRBJ2-2; possibly TRBD2 for D (7 bases). V lost 8 bases and J 5 bases, leaving 18 bases between the germline ends. The CDR3 length is 15 residues. Germline V gene lookup returns CDR1 LNHNV and CDR2 YYDKDF (reference sequence). The CDR3 bases are TGTGCCACCCGAGGAAGGGGGGGCCGGACCGGGGAGCTGTTTTTT. Amino acids: CATRGRGGRTGELFF.

The chain carries TRBV3-1 (or the pseudogene TRBV3-2) and TRBJ2-4; 10 bases are shared with TRBD2. Per germline, CDR1 LGHDT and CDR2 YNNKEL (reference sequence). After removal of 6 bases from V and 7 bases from J, the junction contained 12 bases not matched to a gene. CDR3 length: 16 residues. The CDR3 spells CASRPAERGGRNIQYF. The CDR3 DNA follows: TGTGCCAGCAGACCAGCCGAGCGGGGGGGGCGGAACATTCAGTACTTC.

The V gene is TRBV5-6, the J gene TRBJ2-7, with 8 bases aligning to TRBD1. The junction had 8 bases not matched to a gene; V was cut back by 6 bases and J by 0 bases. Germline CDR1 reads SGHDT; CDR2 reads YYEEEE. The CDR3 loop spans 15 amino acids. This CDR3 reads CASTITDRDSYEQYF. As DNA, the CDR3 is TGTGCCAGCACCATTACGGACAGGGACTCCTACGAGCAGTACTTC.

This clone was recorded only once. V is TRBV6-6 and J is TRBJ1-2, with a possible D match to TRBD1 (5 bases). V was trimmed by 0 bases and J by 4 bases, leaving 12 bases between them. From germline, CDR1 is MNHNY and CDR2 SVGAGI (reference sequence). This CDR3 is 15 amino acids long. The CDR3 reads CASSYSGGSSYGYTF. As DNA, the CDR3 is TGTGCCAGCAGTTACTCGGGGGGGAGTAGCTATGGCTACACCTTC.

The rearrangement links TRBV9 to TRBJ2-3, with D perhaps TRBD1 (6 bases). The CDR3 spans 15 residues. The V gene lost 4 bases and the J gene lost 0 bases, with 12 bases spanning the gap. From germline, CDR1 is SGDLS and CDR2 YYNGEE. Here the CDR3 DNA reads TGTGCCAGCAGCCAAGGGACATCTAGCACAGATACGCAGTATTTT. Amino acids: CASSQGTSSTDTQYF.

The V gene is TRBV6-5, the J gene TRBJ2-3; a weak D match, TRBD1 (6 bases). The CDR3 contains 16 residues. Trimming took off 0 bases at V and 2 bases at J, with 12 bases between the two ends. Germline V gene sequence: CDR1 MNHEY, CDR2 SVGAGI. This CDR3 reads CASSYSMRGYTDTQYF. CDR3 DNA: TGTGCCAGCAGTTACTCGATGAGGGGGTACACAGATACGCAGTATTTT.

This clone was observed a single time. The J gene is TRBJ1-6, the V gene TRBV2; 7 positions match TRBD1. Trimming cost V 7 bases and J 9 bases; bases outside gene matches: 6. The CDR3 is made up of 13 amino acids. Germline CDR1 and CDR2: SNHLY and FYNNEI. The CDR3 DNA is TGTGCCAGCAATACAGGGGTTGGTTCACCCCTCCACTTT. Translated: CASNTGVGSPLHF.

This sequence joins TRBV6-5 and TRBJ1-5, with D possibly being TRBD1 (6 bases). Germline V gene data show CDR1 as MNHEY and CDR2 as SVGAGI. Between the trimmed V and J ends, which lost 6 bases and 3 bases, there was a span of 12 bases. The CDR3 runs 14 residues. In DNA, the CDR3 is TGTGCCAGCAGCGTAAACAGGGACAATCAGCCCCAGCATTTT. Translated, it gives CASSVNRDNQPQHF.

The J gene is TRBJ1-1, the V gene TRBV6-6; 7 bases map to TRBD1. The CDR3 runs 14 residues. Germline loops: CDR1 MNHNY, CDR2 SVGAGI (reference sequence). Trimming took 5 bases from V and 3 from J; bases not matched to a gene: 6. The chain's CDR3 is CASSRGPSDTEAFF. Here the CDR3 DNA reads TGTGCCAGCAGTAGGGGGCCGTCTGACACTGAAGCTTTCTTT.

This clone showed up just once. V is TRBV7-9 and J is TRBJ1-2; possibly TRBD1 for D (5 bases). Trimming cost V 8 bases and J 0 bases, with 16 bases left between them. The CDR3 length is 15 residues. CDR1 and CDR2 from the germline V gene are SEHNR and FQNEAQ (reference sequence). The CDR3 region is CASHRIGGPNYGYTF. The CDR3 DNA sequence: TGTGCCAGCCACAGGATCGGGGGTCCTAACTATGGCTACACCTTC. Full variable domain (outside the CDR3, taken from reference TRBV7-9 and TRBJ1-2): DTGVSQNPRHKITKRGQNVTFRCDPISEHNRLYWYRQTLGQGPEFLTYFQNEAQLEKSRLLSDRFSAERPKGSFSTLEIQRTEQGDSAMYLCASHRIGGPNYGYTFGSGTRLTVV.

This clone was observed once. This sample also contains other DNA sequences that code for the same CDR3. CDR3 region: CASSPTGSYGYTF. The CDR3 DNA is TGTGCCAGCAGTCCGACAGGGAGCTATGGCTACACCTTC. The chain carries TRBV6-5 and TRBJ1-2; 7 bases agree with TRBD1. CDR1 and CDR2 (germline): MNHEY, SVGAGI. V was pared by 5 bases and J by 4 bases, with 4 bases of the junction left unmatched. CDR3 size: 13 residues.

This chain joins TRBV6-1 and TRBJ2-3; TRBD1 might be the D (6 bases). This CDR3 has 14 residues. Trimming removed 1 base at V and 3 bases at J, with 8 bases between. Germline V gene data show CDR1 as MNHNS and CDR2 as SASEGT. The chain's CDR3 is CASSEDRDTDTQYF. The CDR3 DNA sequence: TGTGCCAGCAGTGAAGACAGGGATACAGATACGCAGTATTTT.

CDR3 nucleotide sequence: TGTGCCAGCAGCCAACAGGGGACAAGGATGAACACTGAAGCTTTCTTT. Encoded protein: CASSQQGTRMNTEAFF. V usage is TRBV11-2 and J usage is TRBJ1-1, with 7 bases matching TRBD1. Germline V gives CDR1 SGHAT, CDR2 FQNNGV. Unmatched junction bases numbered 9, after V lost 5 bases and J lost 0 bases. This CDR3 region has 16 residues. Together with reference TRBV11-2 and TRBJ1-1, the CDR3 gives the full variable domain: EAGVAQSPRYKIIEKRQSVAFWCNPISGHATLYWYQQILGQGPKLLIQFQNNGVVDDSQLPKDRFSAERLKGVDSTLKIQPAKLEDSAVYLCASSQQGTRMNTEAFFGQGTRLTVV.

The chain carries TRBV5-1 and TRBJ2-7, with 10 bases identical to TRBD1. The ends lost 0 bases at V and 5 bases at J; junction bases unmatched: 5. The CDR3 loop spans 15 amino acids. Germline V lookup: CDR1 SGHRS, CDR2 YFSETQ. CDR3 nucleotides: TGCGCCAGCAGCTTGGGACAGGGGGCTGGCGACGAGCAGTACGTC. It yields the protein CASSLGQGAGDEQYV.

The gene calls are TRBV28 and TRBJ1-1; 7 positions agree with TRBD1. This CDR3 spans 14 amino acids. The germline V gene encodes CDR1 MDHEN and CDR2 SYDVKM. V lost 6 bases, J lost 3 bases, and 7 bases stayed unmatched. In nucleotides, the CDR3 is TGTGCCAGCAGACCAGGGGGGAAGGACACTGAAGCTTTCTTT. This codes for CASRPGGKDTEAFF.

The chain combines TRBV19 with TRBJ2-7; D possibly corresponds to TRBD2 (6 bases). The germline V gene encodes CDR1 LNHDA and CDR2 SQIVND (reference sequence). CDR3 length: 12 residues. V was pared by 5 bases and J by 6 bases, with 11 bases between. The CDR3 nucleotides are TGTGCCAGTAGTTCGGCGGGGAGCGAGCAGTACTTC. This sequence encodes CASSSAGSEQYF.

V and J are TRBV2 and TRBJ2-7, with D unresolved. The CDR3 runs 13 residues. V dropped 6 bases and J dropped 2 bases, with 11 bases sitting between them. Germline-derived CDR1 and CDR2 are SNHLY and FYNNEI. The CDR3 bases are TGTGCCAGCAGCCCCGCTCTACCCTACGAGCAGTACTTC. Residues: CASSPALPYEQYF.

This clone was seen only a few times. The chain combines TRBV14 with TRBJ2-3, with 8 bases lining up with TRBD2. This CDR3 is 17 amino acids long. V trimming: 1 base; J trimming: 5 bases; junction bases outside the gene matches: 11. Germline V CDR1 and CDR2: SGHDN, FVKESK. The CDR3: CASSQGSRGTRGDTQYF. In nucleotides, the CDR3 is TGTGCCAGCAGCCAAGGAAGTCGGGGGACTAGAGGAGATACGCAGTATTTT.

This sequence joins TRBV19 and TRBJ1-2, with D hard to call. From germline, CDR1 is LNHDA and CDR2 SQIVND (reference sequence). The CDR3 consists of 13 residues. Trimming took off 1 base at V and 5 bases at J, with 8 bases between the two ends. CDR3 DNA sequence: TGTGCCAGTAGTATAGTCGGTCGGTATGGCTACACCTTC. The encoded protein is CASSIVGRYGYTF.